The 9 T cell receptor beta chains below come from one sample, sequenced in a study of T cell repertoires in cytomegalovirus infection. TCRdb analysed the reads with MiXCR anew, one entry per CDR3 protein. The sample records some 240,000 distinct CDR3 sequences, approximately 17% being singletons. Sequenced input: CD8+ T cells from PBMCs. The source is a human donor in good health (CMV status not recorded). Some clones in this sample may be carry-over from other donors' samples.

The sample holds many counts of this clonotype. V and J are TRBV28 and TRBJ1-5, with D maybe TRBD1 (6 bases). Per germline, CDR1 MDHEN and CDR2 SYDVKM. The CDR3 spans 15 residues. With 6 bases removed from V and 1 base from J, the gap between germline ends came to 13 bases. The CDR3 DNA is TGTGCCAGCAGGTGGACAGTGGAGAGCAATCAGCCCCAGCATTTT. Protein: CASRWTVESNQPQHF.

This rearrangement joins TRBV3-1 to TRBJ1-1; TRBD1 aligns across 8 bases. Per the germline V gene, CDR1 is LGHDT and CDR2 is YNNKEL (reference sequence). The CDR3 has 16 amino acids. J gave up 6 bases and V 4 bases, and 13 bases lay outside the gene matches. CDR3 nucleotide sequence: TGTGCCAGCAGCCCACCACGGCAGGGGGCGTTATCTGAAGCTTTCTTT. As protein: CASSPPRQGALSEAFF.

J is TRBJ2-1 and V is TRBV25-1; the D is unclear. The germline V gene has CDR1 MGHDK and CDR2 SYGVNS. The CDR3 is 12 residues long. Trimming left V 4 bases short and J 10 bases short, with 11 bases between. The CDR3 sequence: CASSVVAGEQFF. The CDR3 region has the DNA TGTGCCAGCAGTGTGGTAGCAGGAGAGCAGTTCTTC. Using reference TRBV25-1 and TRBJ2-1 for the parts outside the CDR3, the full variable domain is EADIYQTPRYLVIGTGKKITLECSQTMGHDKMYWYQQDPGMELHLIHYSYGVNSTEKGDLSSESTVSRIRTEHFPLTLESARPSHTSQYLCASSVVAGEQFFGPGTRLTVL.

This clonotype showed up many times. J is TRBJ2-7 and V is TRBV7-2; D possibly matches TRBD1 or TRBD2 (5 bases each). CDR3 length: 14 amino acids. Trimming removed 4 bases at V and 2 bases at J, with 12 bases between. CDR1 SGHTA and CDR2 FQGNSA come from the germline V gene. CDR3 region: CASSWLGEAYEQYF. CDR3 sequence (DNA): TGTGCCAGCAGCTGGTTGGGGGAAGCCTACGAGCAGTACTTC. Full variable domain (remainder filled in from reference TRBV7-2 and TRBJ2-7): GAGVSQSPSNKVTEKGKDVELRCDPISGHTALYWYRQSLGQGLEFLIYFQGNSAPDKSGLPSDRFSAERTGGSVSTLTIQRTQQEDSAVYLCASSWLGEAYEQYFGPGTRLTVT.

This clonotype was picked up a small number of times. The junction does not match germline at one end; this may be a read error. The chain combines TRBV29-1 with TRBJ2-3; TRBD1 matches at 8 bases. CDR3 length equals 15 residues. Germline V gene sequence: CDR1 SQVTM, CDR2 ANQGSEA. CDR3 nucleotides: TGCAGCGTCGAAGGGACAGGTTATGGAACAGATACGCAGTATTTT. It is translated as CSVEGTGYGTDTQYF.

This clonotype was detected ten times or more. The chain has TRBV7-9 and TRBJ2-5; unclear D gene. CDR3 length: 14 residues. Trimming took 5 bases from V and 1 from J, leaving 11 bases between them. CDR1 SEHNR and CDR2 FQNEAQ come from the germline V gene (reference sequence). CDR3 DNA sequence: TGTGCCAGCAGCCCTCGTCGGACCCAAGAGACCCAGTACTTC. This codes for CASSPRRTQETQYF.

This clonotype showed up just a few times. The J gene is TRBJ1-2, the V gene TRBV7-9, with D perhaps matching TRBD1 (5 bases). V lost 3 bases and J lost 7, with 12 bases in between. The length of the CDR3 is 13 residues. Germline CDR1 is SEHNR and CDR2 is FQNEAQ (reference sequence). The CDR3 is CASSFQGTRGYTF. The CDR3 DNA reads TGTGCCAGCAGCTTCCAGGGTACGCGTGGCTACACCTTC.

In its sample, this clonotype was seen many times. The CDR3 DNA is TGTGCCAGCAGCTTTTGGGTAGAGGACACCGGGGAGCTGTTTTTT. Amino acids: CASSFWVEDTGELFF. J is TRBJ2-2 and V is TRBV7-6; D gene ambiguous. The germline V gene encodes CDR1 SGHVS and CDR2 FNYEAQ. V was trimmed by 3 bases and J by 3 bases, leaving 11 bases between them. The CDR3 totals 15 residues.

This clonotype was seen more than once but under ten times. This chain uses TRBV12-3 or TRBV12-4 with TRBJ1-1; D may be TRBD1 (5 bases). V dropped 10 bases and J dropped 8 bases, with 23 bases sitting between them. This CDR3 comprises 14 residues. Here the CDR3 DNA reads TGTGCCACCGAACCAAGACAGTGGGGGACCGAAGCTTTCTTT. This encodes CATEPRQWGTEAFF.